Below, 20 T cell receptor beta chains from the same sample are listed, as sequenced in a study of siplizumab effects on memory and regulatory T cells. Repertoires were generated with immunoSEQ multiplex PCR, while TCRdb's copy carries only in-frame clones and drops some. The sample includes some 100,000 clones, roughly 94% of them seen just once. The sequenced sample consisted of non-Treg CD4+ T cells sorted from blood. The receptors were sampled from a human donor in good health.

The rearrangement links TRBV14 to TRBJ2-1; 7 bases line up with TRBD2. The V and J ends lost 3 bases and 14 bases, in that order; junction bases with no gene match: 7. Germline V gives CDR1 SGHDN, CDR2 FVKESK. This CDR3 comprises 12 residues. CDR3 residues: CASSQWTRLKFF. DNA of the CDR3: TGTGCCAGCAGCCAGTGGACTAGGCTTAAGTTCTTC.

This chain uses TRBV10-3 with TRBJ1-5; D is uncertain. There are 13 residues in the CDR3. The ends were cut back, 8 bases at V and 3 bases at J, with 11 bases in the middle. Germline V gene sequence: CDR1 ENHRY, CDR2 SYGVKD. The DNA of the CDR3 is TGTGCCATCCGAGGACGAGACAATCAGCCCCAGCATTTT. Protein: CAIRGRDNQPQHF.

The V call is TRBV18, the J call TRBJ1-1; D gene uncertain. V was shortened by 3 bases and J by 7 bases, with 12 bases between the two germline ends. The CDR3 consists of 13 residues. Germline CDR1 reads KGHSH; CDR2 reads LQKENI. The CDR3 DNA sequence: TGTGCCAGCTCACCGAAAGGGCTGGGTGAAGCTTTCTTT. As protein: CASSPKGLGEAFF.

The gene calls are TRBV30 and TRBJ1-4, with D possibly TRBD1 on 6 matching bases. CDR1 and CDR2 (germline): GTSNPN, SVGIG (reference sequence). V lost 6 bases and J lost 8, with 25 bases in between. CDR3 length: 16 residues. The CDR3 protein is CACNKRDTSFREKLFF. CDR3 nucleotide sequence: TGTGCCTGCAACAAACGGGACACTTCTTTCAGGGAAAAACTGTTTTTT.

J is TRBJ2-7 and V is TRBV2; 9 bases map to TRBD2. CDR3 length: 14 amino acids. From germline, CDR1 is SNHLY and CDR2 FYNNEI. Trimming removed 4 bases from V and 6 bases from J; junction bases left unmatched: 7. The DNA of the CDR3 is TGTGCCAGCAGTGGTGTAGCGGGAGCTCTCGAGCAGTACTTC. Its protein product is CASSGVAGALEQYF.

The chain employs TRBV5-1 and TRBJ2-7, with 7 bases lining up with TRBD1. V trimming: 3 bases; J trimming: 6 bases; junction bases outside the gene matches: 9. The CDR3 length is 14 residues. The V gene's germline CDR1 is SGHRS and CDR2 YFSETQ. The CDR3: CASSSGQVIGEQYF. CDR3 nucleotide sequence: TGCGCCAGCAGCTCCGGACAGGTTATTGGCGAGCAGTACTTC.

This clone appeared a single time. This sequence joins TRBV4-1 and TRBJ1-4; tentatively, D is TRBD1 (5 bases). The CDR3 loop spans 16 amino acids. Germline V CDR1 and CDR2: MGHRA, YSYEKL. V was shortened by 6 bases and J by 5 bases, with 19 bases between the two germline ends. The CDR3 is CASSEPIRGRNEKLFF. The CDR3 nucleotides read TGCGCCAGCAGTGAACCTATACGGGGGAGAAATGAAAAACTGTTTTTT.

The chain carries TRBV10-2 and TRBJ2-5, with a weak D call TRBD1 (7 bases). Looked up from germline, CDR1 is WSHSY and CDR2 is SAAADI. The CDR3 loop spans 16 amino acids. Trimming removed 6 bases at V and 0 bases at J, with 17 bases between. The CDR3 sequence: CASSGGQSGYQETQYF. The CDR3 DNA follows: TGCGCCAGCAGCGGGGGACAGTCCGGGTACCAAGAGACCCAGTACTTC.

The J gene is TRBJ2-1, the V gene TRBV28, with 9 bases identical to TRBD2. Germline V CDR1 and CDR2: MDHEN, SYDVKM. Losses at the gene ends were 1 base for V and 9 bases for J; bases not matched to a gene: 10. The CDR3 covers 16 residues. The CDR3 DNA follows: TGTGCCAGCAGTTTATATCCCGGCGGGAGGGCTATTGAGCAGTTCTTC. Amino acid sequence: CASSLYPGGRAIEQFF.

The chain uses TRBV7-9 and TRBJ2-3, with D hard to call. This CDR3 region has 13 residues. Per the germline V gene, CDR1 is SEHNR and CDR2 is FQNEAQ (reference sequence). Trimming stripped 4 bases from V and 4 bases from J, with 9 bases between. The CDR3 loop reads CASSSASADTQYF. The CDR3 DNA sequence: TGTGCCAGCAGCTCGGCCTCGGCAGATACGCAGTATTTT.

The CDR3 coding sequence is TGTGCCAGCAGCTTATCCTCGAGAAAGGAGACCCAGTACTTC. Amino acids: CASSLSSRKETQYF. The chain combines TRBV7-2 with TRBJ2-5; D gene uncertain. V lost 2 bases to trimming and J lost 5 bases, with 12 bases between them. The CDR3 covers 14 residues. Looked up from germline, CDR1 is SGHTA and CDR2 is FQGNSA.

The chain joins TRBV10-3 to TRBJ1-1; D gene uncertain. Germline CDR1 is ENHRY and CDR2 is SYGVKD. V was trimmed by 1 base and J by 1 base, leaving 7 bases between them. The CDR3 runs 14 residues. CDR3 DNA: TGTGCCATCAGTGAGTTGGCAGGGAACACTGAAGCTTTCTTT. This codes for CAISELAGNTEAFF.

The genes are TRBV7-6 and TRBJ2-7; D may be TRBD2 (6 bases). This CDR3 is built from 19 residues. Germline CDR1 SGHVS, CDR2 FNYEAQ. V dropped 7 bases and J dropped 0 bases, with 28 bases sitting between them. CDR3 nucleotide sequence: TGTGCCAGCACCACCTTCAAGGGTTTTGGGACTTCTCGCTCCTACGAGCAGTACTTC. Its translation is CASTTFKGFGTSRSYEQYF.

The J gene is TRBJ1-3, the V gene TRBV10-3; D perhaps matches TRBD1 (6 bases). The CDR3 is 15 residues long. Germline V gene sequence: CDR1 ENHRY, CDR2 SYGVKD. Trimming removed 6 bases at V and 4 bases at J, with 16 bases between. The CDR3 DNA follows: TGTGCCATCAGCCCCCAGGGGTTAGGCGGAAACACCATATATTTT. It specifies CAISPQGLGGNTIYF.

V and J are TRBV5-1 and TRBJ2-5; D call uncertain. Germline-derived CDR1 and CDR2 are SGHRS and YFSETQ. V was cut by 0 bases and J by 1 base, with 10 bases left in between. This CDR3 contains 15 residues. The chain's CDR3 is CASSLGGAAQETQYF. In DNA, the CDR3 is TGCGCCAGCAGCTTGGGCGGCGCGGCCCAAGAGACCCAGTACTTC.

The chain joins TRBV19 to TRBJ2-1; D assignment may be TRBD1 or TRBD2 (5 bases each). This CDR3 comprises 15 residues. Trimming removed 6 bases at V and 3 bases at J, with 15 bases between. CDR1 LNHDA and CDR2 SQIVND come from the germline V gene (reference sequence). CDR3 DNA sequence: TGTGCCAGTAGCGTAGTCGGGACCTACTACAATGAGCAGTTCTTC. Translating gives CASSVVGTYYNEQFF.

J is TRBJ2-7 and V is TRBV5-6; 7 positions agree with TRBD2. Germline CDR1 reads SGHDT; CDR2 reads YYEEEE. Trimming at V came to 1 base and at J to 3 bases, leaving 10 bases not matched to a gene. This CDR3 has 16 amino acids. CDR3 sequence (DNA): TGTGCCAGCAGCTTGTTCCGGCTAGCGGTGCTCTACGAGCAGTACTTC. Residues: CASSLFRLAVLYEQYF.

The rearrangement uses TRBV14 and TRBJ2-6, with D possibly TRBD2 on 6 matching bases. V gave up 4 bases and J gave up 2 bases, with 12 bases separating them. CDR3 length equals 16 residues. Germline CDR1 and CDR2: SGHDN and FVKESK. CDR3: CASSPPPGAGANVLTF. In DNA, the CDR3 is TGTGCCAGCAGCCCTCCCCCGGGGGCTGGGGCCAACGTCCTGACTTTC.

The V call is TRBV6-5, the J call TRBJ2-7, with D perhaps being TRBD1 or TRBD2 (5 bases each). The CDR3 length is 13 residues. Germline values: CDR1 MNHEY, CDR2 SVGAGI. Trimming left V 7 bases short and J 2 bases short, with 12 bases between. CDR3 amino acids: CASIGDETYEQYF. Written as DNA, the CDR3 is TGTGCCAGCATAGGGGACGAAACCTACGAGCAGTACTTC.

The chain links TRBV19 to TRBJ2-7, with TRBD2 identical over 13 bases. Looked up from germline, CDR1 is LNHDA and CDR2 is SQIVND (reference sequence). CDR3 size: 17 residues. The ends lost 4 bases at V and 9 bases at J; junction bases unmatched: 15. The CDR3 loop is CASSTEPRTSGSKAQYF. The CDR3 DNA is TGTGCCAGTAGTACAGAACCCCGGACTAGCGGGAGTAAAGCGCAGTACTTC.